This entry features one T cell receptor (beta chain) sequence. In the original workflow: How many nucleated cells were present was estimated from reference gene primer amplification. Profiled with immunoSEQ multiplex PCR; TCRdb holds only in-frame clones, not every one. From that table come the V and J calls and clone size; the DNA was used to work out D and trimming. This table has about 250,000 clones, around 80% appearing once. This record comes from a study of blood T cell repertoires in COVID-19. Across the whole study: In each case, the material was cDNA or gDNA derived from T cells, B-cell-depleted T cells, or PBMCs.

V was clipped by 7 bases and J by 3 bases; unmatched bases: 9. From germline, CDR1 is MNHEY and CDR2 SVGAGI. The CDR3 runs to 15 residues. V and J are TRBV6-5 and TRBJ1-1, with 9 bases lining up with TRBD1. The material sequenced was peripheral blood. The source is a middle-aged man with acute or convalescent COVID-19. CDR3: CASTRIQGADTEAFF. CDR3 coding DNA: TGTGCCAGCACTAGAATACAGGGGGCGGACACTGAAGCTTTCTTT.